One sample yielded the 30 T cell receptor beta chains listed below, sequenced in a study of T-cell memory formation after mild COVID-19. TCRdb re-called the 5' RACE reads through MiXCR, storing one row per CDR3 protein. In the table there are 140,000 to 150,000 distinct CDR3 sequences, 6% to 7% of which are singletons. Sequences were obtained from PBMCs or a T cell subset sorted from them (not recorded which). Receptors originate from an adult woman who had mild COVID-19 (a few samples of this study predate the infection). Cell type and time point are not known.

In this sample, this clonotype turned up a few times. The V gene is TRBV5-4, the J gene TRBJ2-3; weak D call: TRBD2 (6 bases). The CDR3 consists of 16 residues. Germline V gene data show CDR1 as SGHNT and CDR2 as YYREEE (reference sequence). The V end lost 4 bases, the J end lost 2 bases, and 17 bases lay between the germline ends. In DNA, the CDR3 is TGTGCCAGCAGCCCACCTGGCGGGGCTGACACAGATACGCAGTATTTT. It is translated as CASSPPGGADTDTQYF.

This rearrangement joins TRBV9 to TRBJ1-1, with 7 bases identical to TRBD1. CDR1 and CDR2 from the germline V gene are SGDLS and YYNGEE. The CDR3 totals 17 residues. Unmatched junction bases numbered 14, after V lost 0 bases and J lost 6 bases. The DNA for the CDR3 is TGTGCCAGCAGCGTAGAGGGGGCAGGGGATCCGTACGCTGAAGCTTTCTTT. This encodes CASSVEGAGDPYAEAFF.

This clonotype was observed at least ten times. V and J are TRBV4-1 and TRBJ1-2; 7 nucleotides agree with TRBD1. The CDR3 spans 15 residues. The germline CDR1 and CDR2 sequences are MGHRA and YSYEKL. V was pared by 3 bases and J by 4 bases, with 8 bases of the junction left unmatched. CDR3 protein: CASSHGKQGSYGYTF. The CDR3 region has the DNA TGCGCCAGCAGCCACGGAAAACAGGGGTCCTATGGCTACACCTTC.

This clonotype was observed at least ten times. The CDR3 nucleotides read TGTGCCAGCAGTTATTCTAGGGATACGCAGTATTTT. It codes for CASSYSRDTQYF. V is TRBV6-5 and J is TRBJ2-3; D uncertain. Trimming cost V 3 bases and J 6 bases, with 7 bases left between them. The CDR3 consists of 12 residues. CDR1 and CDR2 (germline): MNHEY, SVGAGI.

This clonotype was seen ten or more times. The J gene is TRBJ1-5, the V gene TRBV12-3 or TRBV12-4; TRBD1 might be the D (5 bases). The V gene lost 3 bases and the J gene lost 4 bases, with 7 bases spanning the gap. The CDR3 has 13 residues. The CDR3 DNA reads TGTGCCAGCAGTTTCCGGGGGAATCAGCCCCAGCATTTT. Amino acids: CASSFRGNQPQHF.

A few counts support this clonotype. At one boundary the junction diverges from the germline segment, which might be a read error. The rearrangement links TRBV12-3 or TRBV12-4 to TRBJ2-2, with D perhaps TRBD1 or TRBD2 (7 bases each). The CDR3 extends over 15 amino acids. The CDR3 bases are TGTGCCAGCAGTCCACACCATCGACAGGGAGGGGGGCTGTTTTTT. Amino acids: CASSPHHRQGGGLFF.

The chain couples TRBV14 to TRBJ2-1, with 7 bases that match TRBD2. The germline CDR1 and CDR2 sequences are SGHDN and FVKESK. With 6 bases clipped from V and 7 bases from J, the junction kept 9 bases outside the gene matches. This CDR3 region has 14 residues. CDR3 nucleotide sequence: TGTGCCAGCAGTCGTGCGGGGGAAATTAATGAGCAGTTCTTC. Its translation is CASSRAGEINEQFF.

This clonotype has just a few counts. The rearrangement uses TRBV5-1 and TRBJ1-1; no clear D. This CDR3 contains 15 residues. Deletions cut 4 bases from V and 0 bases from J, with 13 bases between. Germline values: CDR1 SGHRS, CDR2 YFSETQ. The CDR3 bases are TGCGCCAGCAGCCAAGCCAGCACTATGAACACTGAAGCTTTCTTT. The encoded protein is CASSQASTMNTEAFF.

V and J are TRBV27 and TRBJ2-1, with D maybe TRBD2 (6 bases). Looked up from germline, CDR1 is MNHEY and CDR2 is SMNVEV (reference sequence). The CDR3 has 13 amino acids. V lost 1 base and J 6 bases, leaving 7 bases between the germline ends. The CDR3 loop is CASSLFGSNEQFF. The CDR3 DNA reads as TGTGCCAGCAGTTTATTCGGGAGCAATGAGCAGTTCTTC.

V usage is TRBV23-1 and J usage is TRBJ2-1; 10 bases agree with TRBD2. TRBV23-1 carries the ORF label, with uncertain function. The ends lost 0 bases at V and 4 bases at J; junction bases unmatched: 3. This CDR3 has 16 residues. In nucleotides, the CDR3 is TGCGCCAGCAGTCAATCAAAACTAGCGGGGTACAATGAGCAGTTCTTC. Its protein is CASSQSKLAGYNEQFF.

This clonotype was counted many times. The chain carries TRBV7-9 and TRBJ2-1; 9 bases match TRBD1. This CDR3 contains 16 residues. CDR1 is SEHNR and CDR2 is FQNEAQ in the germline V gene (reference sequence). The V and J ends lost 2 bases and 7 bases, in that order; junction bases with no gene match: 9. Here the CDR3 reads CASSLRKGQGGNEQFF. In DNA form, the CDR3 reads TGTGCCAGCAGCTTAAGGAAGGGACAGGGAGGAAATGAGCAGTTCTTC.

V is TRBV11-2 and J is TRBJ2-2; TRBD2 agrees at 8 bases. Germline-derived CDR1 and CDR2 are SGHAT and FQNNGV. With 6 bases clipped from V and 3 bases from J, the junction kept 6 bases outside the gene matches. This CDR3 is built from 15 residues. The CDR3 loop is CASRHGGADTGELFF. The CDR3 nucleotides read TGTGCCAGCAGACACGGGGGGGCCGACACCGGGGAGCTGTTTTTT.

This clonotype was found a few times. This sequence joins TRBV6-6 and TRBJ2-7; D might be TRBD2 (5 bases). V lost 2 bases and J 4 bases, leaving 9 bases between the germline ends. CDR3 length: 13 residues. The germline V gene has CDR1 MNHNY and CDR2 SVGAGI (reference sequence). The CDR3 is CASSYLEGYEQYF. The CDR3 coding sequence is TGTGCCAGCAGTTACCTTGAGGGTTACGAGCAGTACTTC.

The chain combines TRBV2 with TRBJ1-5; 8 bases match TRBD1. Germline CDR1 SNHLY, CDR2 FYNNEI. The junction had 2 bases not matched to a gene; V was cut back by 2 bases and J by 2 bases. The CDR3 runs 15 residues. For the CDR3, the DNA is TGTGCCAGCAGTGAACCGGGACAGGGCAATCAGCCCCAGCATTTT. Its protein product is CASSEPGQGNQPQHF. Full variable domain (rest looked up from reference TRBV2 and TRBJ1-5): EPEVTQTPSHQVTQMGQEVILRCVPISNHLYFYWYRQILGQKVEFLVSFYNNEISEKSEIFDDQFSVERPDGSNFTLKIRSTKLEDSAMYFCASSEPGQGNQPQHFGDGTRLSIL.

This clonotype was seen ten or more times. The chain combines TRBV7-7 with TRBJ2-5; TRBD1 agrees at 9 bases. Looked up from germline, CDR1 is SSHAT and CDR2 is FNYEAQ (reference sequence). CDR3 length: 14 amino acids. Trimming at V came to 4 bases and at J to 5 bases, leaving 5 bases not matched to a gene. The CDR3 DNA reads as TGTGCCAGCAGCTCGGGACAGGGAGGGGAGACCCAGTACTTC. Protein product: CASSSGQGGETQYF. Filled out from reference TRBV7-7 and TRBJ2-5, the complete variable domain reads GAGVSQSPRYKVTKRGQDVTLRCDPISSHATLYWYQQALGQGPEFLTYFNYEAQPDKSGLPSDRFSAERPEGSISTLTIQRTEQRDSAMYRCASSSGQGGETQYFGPGTRLLVL.

This clonotype was observed a handful of times. The chain recombines TRBV5-1 with TRBJ1-2; D gene unclear. The CDR3 is 14 residues long. Trimming stripped 4 bases from V and 3 bases from J, with 13 bases between. Looked up from germline, CDR1 is SGHRS and CDR2 is YFSETQ. The CDR3 DNA follows: TGCGCCAGCAGCCCCCGGACGGGTTACTATGGCTACACCTTC. Translating it yields CASSPRTGYYGYTF.

There are a few counts of this clonotype. The chain has TRBV20-1 and TRBJ2-1; 10 bases match TRBD2. This CDR3 region has 15 residues. Per the germline V gene, CDR1 is DFQATT and CDR2 is SNEGSKA (reference sequence). The V segment lost 6 bases and the J segment 6 bases; nucleotides outside the gene matches: 11. For the CDR3, the DNA is TGCAGTGCCGCCACCGGGACTAGCGCCTTCAATGAGCAGTTCTTC. Amino acids: CSAATGTSAFNEQFF.

The sample holds a few counts of this clonotype. V gene TRBV7-9 combines with J gene TRBJ2-1; maybe TRBD2 (6 bases). V shed 7 bases and J shed 7 bases, with 20 bases lying between them. Germline assignment: CDR1 SEHNR and CDR2 FQNEAQ (reference sequence). CDR3 length: 15 amino acids. The CDR3 DNA follows: TGTGCCAGCACCTTCTCGGGGGAAGGATATAATGAGCAGTTCTTC. Translated, it gives CASTFSGEGYNEQFF.

V gene TRBV7-8 combines with J gene TRBJ2-3, with D tentatively TRBD1 (7 bases). Trimming cost V 0 bases and J 5 bases, with 15 bases left between them. The CDR3 sequence is 16 residues long. Germline V lookup: CDR1 SGHVS, CDR2 FQNEAQ. CDR3 DNA: TGTGCCAGCAGCTTAGCGCTTTACAGGGGAGGAGATACGCAGTATTTT. Its protein is CASSLALYRGGDTQYF.

The chain uses TRBV7-9 and TRBJ1-6, with 8 bases lining up with TRBD1. Germline V gives CDR1 SEHNR, CDR2 FQNEAQ (reference sequence). Trimming at V came to 1 base and at J to 6 bases, leaving 8 bases not matched to a gene. The CDR3 is 17 residues long. CDR3 DNA: TGTGCCAGCAGCTTAGGACATGGACAGGGTGGTAATTCACCCCTCCACTTT. Its protein is CASSLGHGQGGNSPLHF.

This clonotype was recorded many times. The V and J genes are TRBV7-3 and TRBJ2-1; possible D gene TRBD2, 6 bases. Trimming shortened V by 7 bases and J by 5 bases, and 18 bases separated the two germline ends. The CDR3 spans 15 residues. Germline V lookup: CDR1 SGHTA, CDR2 FQGTGA. The DNA for the CDR3 is TGTGCCAGCATTACTGGCGGGACTTGCAACAATGAGCAGTTCTTC. Amino acids: CASITGGTCNNEQFF.

At least ten counts were recorded for this clonotype. The chain employs TRBV7-2 and TRBJ2-3; weak D call: TRBD2 (5 bases). V was pared by 0 bases and J by 2 bases, with 9 bases between. The germline CDR1 and CDR2 sequences are SGHTA and FQGNSA. The CDR3 has 15 residues. This CDR3 reads CASSLAGVNTDTQYF. The CDR3 nucleotides are TGTGCCAGCAGCTTAGCGGGAGTGAACACAGATACGCAGTATTTT.

This clonotype was seen repeatedly, ten times or more. This CDR3 is CASSLLAGKTYF. In nucleotides, the CDR3 is TGTGCCAGCAGCTTACTAGCGGGGAAAACGTACTTC. The V call is TRBV7-8, the J call TRBJ2-7; 9 nucleotides line up with TRBD2. Germline V CDR1 and CDR2: SGHVS, FQNEAQ. The CDR3 sequence is 12 residues long. V was clipped by 2 bases and J by 12 bases; unmatched bases: 5.

This clonotype was observed many times. The gene calls are TRBV20-1 and TRBJ2-3; D is ambiguous. This CDR3 has 11 residues. The germline CDR1 and CDR2 sequences are DFQATT and SNEGSKA (reference sequence). Trimming stripped 1 base from V and 5 bases from J, with 4 bases between. The CDR3 reads CSARVEDTQYF. In DNA, the CDR3 is TGCAGTGCTAGAGTAGAAGATACGCAGTATTTT.

Here the CDR3 DNA reads TGCGCCAGCAAGGCAGGGGCGAGCACCGTGGCAACTAATGAAAAACTGTTTTTT. Residues: CASKAGASTVATNEKLFF. The chain uses TRBV5-1 and TRBJ1-4; tentative D call: TRBD1 (6 bases). Germline values: CDR1 SGHRS, CDR2 YFSETQ. The V gene lost 6 bases and the J gene lost 0 bases, with 21 bases spanning the gap. The CDR3 is 18 residues long.

In this sample, this clonotype turned up a few times. This chain connects TRBV20-1 to TRBJ2-4; TRBD2 is a possible D gene (6 bases). Trimming pared 3 bases from V and 1 base from J, leaving 13 bases between. This CDR3 spans 15 amino acids. Germline loops: CDR1 DFQATT, CDR2 SNEGSKA (reference sequence). CDR3 residues: CSASYGAGAKNIQYF. DNA for the CDR3: TGCAGTGCTAGTTACGGGGCGGGGGCCAAAAACATTCAGTACTTC.

The sample holds many counts of this clonotype. This chain connects TRBV30 to TRBJ2-7; 9 nucleotides agree with TRBD1. The CDR3 spans 14 residues. Trimming at V came to 1 base and at J to 2 bases, leaving 3 bases not matched to a gene. Per the germline V gene, CDR1 is GTSNPN and CDR2 is SVGIG (reference sequence). Here the CDR3 reads CAWSGQGVTYEQYF. CDR3 DNA sequence: TGTGCCTGGAGTGGACAGGGGGTTACCTACGAGCAGTACTTC.

The V and J genes are TRBV5-1 and TRBJ2-1; D may match TRBD1 or TRBD2 (5 bases each). The germline gives CDR1 SGHRS, CDR2 YFSETQ. This CDR3 comprises 15 residues. V was clipped by 4 bases and J by 5 bases, with 16 bases between them. The CDR3 bases are TGCGCCAGCAGCGGGAACCTAGGGACCGACAATGAGCAGTTCTTC. Translation gives CASSGNLGTDNEQFF.

The sample holds many counts of this clonotype. J is TRBJ1-2 and V is TRBV7-9; D remains unclear. This CDR3 comprises 14 residues. Germline V lookup: CDR1 SEHNR, CDR2 FQNEAQ (reference sequence). Deletions cut 2 bases from V and 7 bases from J, with 14 bases between. In DNA, the CDR3 is TGTGCCAGCAGCTTACAGGAGCCTATAATTGGCTACACCTTC. The encoded protein is CASSLQEPIIGYTF.

This clonotype was detected only a few times. The chain employs TRBV12-3 or TRBV12-4 and TRBJ1-2, with D possibly TRBD1 on 6 matching bases. The V gene lost 5 bases and the J gene lost 3 bases, with 16 bases spanning the gap. This CDR3 has 15 amino acids. CDR3 region: CASSGPTGLDYGYTF. CDR3 DNA sequence: TGTGCCAGCAGTGGTCCGACAGGACTCGACTATGGCTACACCTTC.